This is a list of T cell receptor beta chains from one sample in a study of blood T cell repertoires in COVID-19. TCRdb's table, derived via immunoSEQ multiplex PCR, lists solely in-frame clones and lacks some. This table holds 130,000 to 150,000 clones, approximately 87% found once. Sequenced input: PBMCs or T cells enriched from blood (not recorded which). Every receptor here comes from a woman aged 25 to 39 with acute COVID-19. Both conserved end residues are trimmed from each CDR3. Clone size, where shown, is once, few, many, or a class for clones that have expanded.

CDR3aa: ASSHRGATNEKLF
v_gene: TRBV3-1/TRBV3-2
abundance: .
j_gene: TRBJ1-4

CDR3aa: ATKPRLAGETLNEQF
v_gene: TRBV15
abundance: .
j_gene: TRBJ2-1

CDR3aa: ATLSRSDTQY
v_gene: TRBV24-1
abundance: .
j_gene: TRBJ2-3

CDR3aa: ASSIWGGQRGGELF
v_gene: TRBV19
abundance: .
j_gene: TRBJ2-2

CDR3aa: ASREARTSVINEQF
v_gene: TRBV7-9
abundance: .
j_gene: TRBJ2-1

CDR3aa: ASSLAAGGSDTQY
v_gene: TRBV7-2
abundance: once
j_gene: TRBJ2-3

CDR3aa: ASSPQESSYEQY
v_gene: TRBV18
abundance: .
j_gene: TRBJ2-7

CDR3aa: ASHRQTTYEQY
v_gene: TRBV28
abundance: .
j_gene: TRBJ2-7

CDR3aa: AWSRGGGGNEQF
v_gene: TRBV30
abundance: .
j_gene: TRBJ2-1

CDR3aa: ASSEVFGDPLLYGYT
v_gene: TRBV6-4
abundance: .
j_gene: TRBJ1-2

CDR3aa: ASKNDRQYSNQPQH
v_gene: TRBV19
abundance: once
j_gene: TRBJ1-5

CDR3aa: ASSLQGQPYGYT
v_gene: TRBV5-4
abundance: .
j_gene: TRBJ1-2

CDR3aa: AWSLGGLNTEAF
v_gene: TRBV30
abundance: .
j_gene: TRBJ1-1

CDR3aa: ATVTPPRTGSTANYGYT
v_gene: TRBV10-3
abundance: .
j_gene: TRBJ1-2

CDR3aa: ASSPASGSKQF
v_gene: TRBV28
abundance: .
j_gene: TRBJ2-1

CDR3aa: ASSTHGGAGKRNTEAF
v_gene: TRBV4-2
abundance: few
j_gene: TRBJ1-1

CDR3aa: ASPRGSSSYNEQF
v_gene: TRBV2
abundance: .
j_gene: TRBJ2-1

CDR3aa: ASSQDLSGGPETQY
v_gene: TRBV4-2
abundance: .
j_gene: TRBJ2-5

CDR3aa: ASSLRRNGLVGYEQY
v_gene: TRBV7-3
abundance: once
j_gene: TRBJ2-7

CDR3aa: ASSPGLAGGTGYEQY
v_gene: TRBV9
abundance: .
j_gene: TRBJ2-7

CDR3aa: ASSSQRTIFYEQY
v_gene: TRBV28
abundance: .
j_gene: TRBJ2-7

CDR3aa: ASSSGTAGGNTIY
v_gene: TRBV7-6
abundance: .
j_gene: TRBJ1-3

CDR3aa: ASSLMSGTNQPQH
v_gene: TRBV5-5
abundance: .
j_gene: TRBJ1-5

CDR3aa: ASSRQGVPDEKLF
v_gene: TRBV19
abundance: few
j_gene: TRBJ1-4

CDR3aa: ASSIASGKYEQY
v_gene: TRBV19
abundance: .
j_gene: TRBJ2-7

CDR3aa: ASSTRQQGSYGYT
v_gene: TRBV28
abundance: .
j_gene: TRBJ1-2

CDR3aa: ASSLESRGRGSPLH
v_gene: TRBV5-6
abundance: .
j_gene: TRBJ1-6

CDR3aa: ASPVGGRPLNQKAQY
v_gene: TRBV23-1
abundance: .
j_gene: TRBJ2-3

CDR3aa: ASSVGEGGTSGTYSPPEQY
v_gene: TRBV9
abundance: few
j_gene: TRBJ2-7

CDR3aa: ASSPGANHLAGGRETQY
v_gene: TRBV6-2/TRBV6-3
abundance: .
j_gene: TRBJ2-5

CDR3aa: ASSYGTIAETQY
v_gene: TRBV6-5
abundance: .
j_gene: TRBJ2-5

CDR3aa: ASSLEVWTGGYGYT
v_gene: TRBV7-9
abundance: .
j_gene: TRBJ1-2

CDR3aa: ASSPREVRRAF
v_gene: TRBV7-9
abundance: .
j_gene: TRBJ1-1

CDR3aa: ASSLGTYRDRTEAF
v_gene: TRBV5-1
abundance: .
j_gene: TRBJ1-1

CDR3aa: ASSLGATGTPGAYNEQF
v_gene: TRBV5-4
abundance: .
j_gene: TRBJ2-1

CDR3aa: ASSADGSYT
v_gene: TRBV19
abundance: .
j_gene: TRBJ1-2

CDR3aa: ASSSGTGATGELF
v_gene: TRBV7-8
abundance: few
j_gene: TRBJ2-2

CDR3aa: ASSTGGNQPQH
v_gene: TRBV7-9
abundance: .
j_gene: TRBJ1-5

CDR3aa: ASSVADRANEKLF
v_gene: TRBV9
abundance: .
j_gene: TRBJ1-4

CDR3aa: ASSQIGETQY
v_gene: TRBV3-1/TRBV3-2
abundance: .
j_gene: TRBJ2-5

CDR3aa: ASSGGTGSGGYT
v_gene: TRBV7-2
abundance: .
j_gene: TRBJ1-2

CDR3aa: ASSVGAGAYEQY
v_gene: TRBV9
abundance: .
j_gene: TRBJ2-7

CDR3aa: ATSSLRDYYISYEQY
v_gene: TRBV15
abundance: .
j_gene: TRBJ2-7

CDR3aa: ASRREMNTEAF
v_gene: TRBV27
abundance: .
j_gene: TRBJ1-1

CDR3aa: ASSPNRGINYGYT
v_gene: TRBV25-1
abundance: .
j_gene: TRBJ1-2

CDR3aa: ASSPGQGSTEAF
v_gene: TRBV18
abundance: .
j_gene: TRBJ1-1

CDR3aa: SVGGTPNTEAF
v_gene: TRBV29-1
abundance: .
j_gene: TRBJ1-1

CDR3aa: ATSERQGAGGELF
v_gene: TRBV24-1
abundance: .
j_gene: TRBJ2-2

CDR3aa: ASSQDSFSGRQETQY
v_gene: TRBV3-1/TRBV3-2
abundance: once
j_gene: TRBJ2-5

CDR3aa: ASSIGPGDGETQY
v_gene: TRBV19
abundance: .
j_gene: TRBJ2-5

CDR3aa: ASSLPQGGVSGYT
v_gene: TRBV4-1
abundance: once
j_gene: TRBJ1-2

CDR3aa: ASAAENTDTQY
v_gene: TRBV7-9
abundance: .
j_gene: TRBJ2-3

CDR3aa: ASSPGTSGGYEQY
v_gene: TRBV7-9
abundance: once
j_gene: TRBJ2-7